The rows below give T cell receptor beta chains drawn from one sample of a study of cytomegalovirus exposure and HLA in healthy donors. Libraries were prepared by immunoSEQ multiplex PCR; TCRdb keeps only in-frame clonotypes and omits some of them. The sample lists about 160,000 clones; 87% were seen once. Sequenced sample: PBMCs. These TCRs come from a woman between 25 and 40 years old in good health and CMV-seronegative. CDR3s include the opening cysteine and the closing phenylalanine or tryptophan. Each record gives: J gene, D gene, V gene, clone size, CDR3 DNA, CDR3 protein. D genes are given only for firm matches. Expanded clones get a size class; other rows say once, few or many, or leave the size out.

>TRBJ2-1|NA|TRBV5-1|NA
TGCGCCAGCAGCCGGGATAACTCCTACAATGAGCAGTTCTTC
CASSRDNSYNEQFF
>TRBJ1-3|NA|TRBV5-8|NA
TGTGCCAGCAGCCCTCAAACAGGACCTGGAAACACCATATATTTT
CASSPQTGPGNTIYF
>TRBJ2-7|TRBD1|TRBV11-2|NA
TGTGCCAGCAGCTTAGTAGGGGACAGCTTTTCCTACGAGCAGTACTTC
CASSLVGDSFSYEQYF
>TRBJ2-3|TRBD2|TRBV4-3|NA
TGCGCCAGCACTACGGGCCACCGGGGGGGTTTTACGCAGTATTTT
CASTTGHRGGFTQYF
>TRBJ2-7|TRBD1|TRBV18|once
TGTGCCAGCTCAACAGGACAGGGATACCCCTACGAGCAGTACTTC
CASSTGQGYPYEQYF
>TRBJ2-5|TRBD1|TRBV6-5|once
TGTGCCAGCAGTTACTCACAGGGGAACCAAGAGACCCAGTACTTC
CASSYSQGNQETQYF
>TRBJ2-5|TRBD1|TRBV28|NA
TGTGCCAGCAGTTTATACGGGACAGGGGTGGGAGAGACCCAGTACTTC
CASSLYGTGVGETQYF
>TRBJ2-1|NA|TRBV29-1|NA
TGCAGCGGTCGTCGGGGGACGTTTTACAATGAGCAGTTCTTC
CSGRRGTFYNEQFF
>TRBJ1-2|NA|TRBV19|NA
TGTGCCAGTAACATCGACAGTCGTGGCTACACCTTC
CASNIDSRGYTF
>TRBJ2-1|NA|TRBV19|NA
TGTGCCAGTAGTATTAGGTCGGGAAGTAAGGATGAGCAGTTCTTC
CASSIRSGSKDEQFF
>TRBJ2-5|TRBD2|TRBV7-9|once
TGTGCCAGCAGCTTAGATTGGAGCGGGAGGTACCAAGAGACCCAGTACTTC
CASSLDWSGRYQETQYF
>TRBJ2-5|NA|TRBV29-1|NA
TGCAGCGTTGAAGAGGGGGCACGGGAGACCCAGTACTTC
CSVEEGARETQYF
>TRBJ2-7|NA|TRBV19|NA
TGTGCCAGTAGTATCCGGCGGGGCTACGAGCAGTACTTC
CASSIRRGYEQYF
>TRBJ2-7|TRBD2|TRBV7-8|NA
TGTGCCAGCAGCTTATTGGGTGGGACTAGCGGGAGGAAGGGAGAGCAGTACTTC
CASSLLGGTSGRKGEQYF
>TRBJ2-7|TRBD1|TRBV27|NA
TGTGCCAGCAGTTCTAACAGGGGGAACGAGCAGTACTTC
CASSSNRGNEQYF
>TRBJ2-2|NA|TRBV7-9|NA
TGTGCCAGCAGCTCCCAGGGGATCGCCACCGGGGAGCTGTTTTTT
CASSSQGIATGELFF
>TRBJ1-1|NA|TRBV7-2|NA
TGTGCCAGCAGCTTAGAAGGAGGACTGCCTGAAGCTTTCTTT
CASSLEGGLPEAFF
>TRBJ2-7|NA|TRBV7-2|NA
TGTGCCAGCAGCTTAGCACCGCAGGGACACTCCCCCGGTTGGGAGTACTTC
CASSLAPQGHSPGWEYF
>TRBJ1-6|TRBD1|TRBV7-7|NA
TGTGCCAGCCTTCCCCCGGGACAGGGGGCTGGGTCACCCCTCCACTTT
CASLPPGQGAGSPLHF
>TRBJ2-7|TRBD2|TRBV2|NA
TGTGCCAGCGGGGGGAGGGGCTACGAGCAGTACTTC
CASGGRGYEQYF
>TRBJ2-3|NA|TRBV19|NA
TGTGCCAGTAGTAACGTTCTAGGCCAGGGCCTTAGCACAGATACGCAGTATTTT
CASSNVLGQGLSTDTQYF
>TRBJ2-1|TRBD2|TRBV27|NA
TGTGCCAGCACCACGGGAGGACCGAGCTCCTACAATGAGCAGTTCTTC
CASTTGGPSSYNEQFF